A selection of T cell receptor beta chains follows, all from one sample in a study of T cell changes during pregnancy in multiple sclerosis. TCRdb's table, derived via immunoSEQ multiplex PCR, lists solely in-frame clones and lacks some. The sample lists 55,000 to 85,000 clones; around 90% were seen once. The input for sequencing was peripheral blood, taken after pregnancy. The source of these receptors is a female donor with multiple sclerosis, enrolled in a pregnancy study. The CDR3 runs from the conserved cysteine through the conserved F or W. The D gene is left open where the match is weak. Size values are once, few and many counts, or a class for expanded clones, and some rows have none.

DNA,CDR3,V,J,size,D
TGTGCCAGCAGTACATCAGGGGTCGTAATGGACACTGAAGCTTTCTTT,CASSTSGVVMDTEAFF,TRBV28,TRBJ1-1,NA,NA
TGTGCCAGCAGCCCCTCGGGGCAGCGGGAGTCTGGGGCCAACGTCCTGACTTTC,CASSPSGQRESGANVLTF,TRBV4-2,TRBJ2-6,once,TRBD2
TGTGCCAGCAGTTTATCAGCAGGGTTAGGGGGCTACACCTTC,CASSLSAGLGGYTF,TRBV27,TRBJ1-2,NA,NA
TGTGCCAGCAGTTCATCGGGACAGTCCCTCTGGGACTGGCGGGATAAGGGGCACACAGATACGCAGTATTTT,CASSSSGQSLWDWRDKGHTDTQYF,TRBV28,TRBJ2-3,NA,NA
TGTGCCAGCAGTTCACTCCCCAATGAGCAGTTCTTC,CASSSLPNEQFF,TRBV27,TRBJ2-1,NA,NA
TGTGCCAGCAGCTTGGAACTAGCGGGAGCCGGGGAGCTGTTTTTT,CASSLELAGAGELFF,TRBV5-6,TRBJ2-2,NA,TRBD2
TGCGCCAGCAGTTCGGAGTCCGTGCTGGAGTTCTTC,CASSSESVLEFF,TRBV5-1,TRBJ2-1,NA,NA
TGTGCCAGCAGCTGGGACAGGAATGAAAAACTGTTTTTT,CASSWDRNEKLFF,TRBV5-6,TRBJ1-4,NA,TRBD1
TGTGCCTGCAACCCAGGGACAGGGGTTATTGCTAATGAAAAACTGTTTTTT,CACNPGTGVIANEKLFF,TRBV30,TRBJ1-4,NA,TRBD1
TGTGCCAGCAGTTACGAGAGGGTGTCAAGCAATCAGCCCCAGCATTTT,CASSYERVSSNQPQHF,TRBV6-5,TRBJ1-5,NA,NA
TGTGCCAGCAGGAGAACCGGGACAGCCTATGGCTACACCTTC,CASRRTGTAYGYTF,TRBV2,TRBJ1-2,NA,TRBD1
TGTGCCAGCAGCGTCGACCCTTTGGGCCTTGGCTCTGGAAACACCATATATTTT,CASSVDPLGLGSGNTIYF,TRBV9,TRBJ1-3,NA,NA
TGCGCCAGCAGCCAATCCAGGGGGAATCAGCCCCAGCATTTT,CASSQSRGNQPQHF,TRBV4-1,TRBJ1-5,NA,TRBD1
TGTGCCGTTCTTGGGGGGGCGGGGGGCGCAGAGTATTTT,CAVLGGAGGAEYF,TRBV30,TRBJ2-3,NA,TRBD2
TGTGCCAGCAGTGAATTAGCGGACTACGAGCAGTACTTC,CASSELADYEQYF,TRBV6-1,TRBJ2-7,NA,NA
TGTGCCAGCAGCCGGACAGCCTACGAGCAGTACTTC,CASSRTAYEQYF,TRBV27,TRBJ2-7,NA,NA
TGTGCCTCCTCCCCCGGCTATGGCTACACCTTC,CASSPGYGYTF,TRBV28,TRBJ1-2,NA,NA
TGTGCCAGCAGCTTAGCATCACAGGGCTATGGCTACACCTTC,CASSLASQGYGYTF,TRBV7-2,TRBJ1-2,NA,NA
TGTGCCAGCATTCCCAGGGTTATGGTAAAAACCTACGAGCAGTACTTC,CASIPRVMVKTYEQYF,TRBV2,TRBJ2-7,NA,NA
TGCAGCGTTGATAGCGGGAGCGGGGCCTACAATGAGCAGTTCTTC,CSVDSGSGAYNEQFF,TRBV29-1,TRBJ2-1,NA,TRBD2
TGTGCTAGCAGCCCAGGGACTAGCGGGACGAACACCGGGGAGCTGTTTTTT,CASSPGTSGTNTGELFF,TRBV7-7,TRBJ2-2,NA,TRBD2
TGTGCCAGCAGTGAAGCGGGCGAAGCTTTCTTT,CASSEAGEAFF,TRBV2,TRBJ1-1,NA,NA
TGTGCCAGCAGCTTAACCATACCGGGACAGGGGGCCTTCGAGCAGTACTTC,CASSLTIPGQGAFEQYF,TRBV7-6,TRBJ2-7,NA,TRBD1
TGCGCCAGCAGCCTGGCGCGGACTGAATATCAGCCCCAGCATTTT,CASSLARTEYQPQHF,TRBV4-1,TRBJ1-5,NA,NA
TGTGCCAGCAGCAGGACAGGGGGCGACACCGGGGAGCTGTTTTTT,CASSRTGGDTGELFF,TRBV21-1,TRBJ2-2,NA,NA
TGTGCCAGCTCACCGAAGGGGGAGGAGCTGTTTTTT,CASSPKGEELFF,TRBV18,TRBJ2-2,NA,NA
TGTGCCAGCAGTGCCCGGTCAACTAATGAAAAACTGTTTTTT,CASSARSTNEKLFF,TRBV2,TRBJ1-4,NA,NA
TGTGCCAGCAGCGCACCCCTGTCAAGGAAGGCCGACGGGGTAGCTTTCTTT,CASSAPLSRKADGVAFF,TRBV7-8,TRBJ1-1,NA,NA
TGTGCCAGCAGCTCTAACCCGGGTTCCACCAACGAGCAGTACTTC,CASSSNPGSTNEQYF,TRBV7-9,TRBJ2-7,once,NA
TGTGCCAGTTTCACAACAGACTATGGCTACACCTTC,CASFTTDYGYTF,TRBV6-5,TRBJ1-2,NA,NA
TGCGCCAGCCAAGCGGAAGGGGGTAATGAGCAGTTCTTC,CASQAEGGNEQFF,TRBV10-2,TRBJ2-1,NA,NA
TGTGCCAGCAGCTTAGGGTGGAGCTCCTACAATGAGCAGTTCTTC,CASSLGWSSYNEQFF,TRBV13,TRBJ2-1,NA,NA
TGCAGCGCTGGGCGGGAGACAACCGTCTATGGCTACACCTTC,CSAGRETTVYGYTF,TRBV29-1,TRBJ1-2,NA,NA
TGTGCCAGCAGCCAAGGATTCAAGCGGCTGAATGAGCAGTTCTTC,CASSQGFKRLNEQFF,TRBV14,TRBJ2-1,NA,NA
TGTGCCAGCTCACCGAGACTCCAAGAGAACACCGGGGAGCTGTTTTTT,CASSPRLQENTGELFF,TRBV18,TRBJ2-2,NA,NA
TGCACCAGCGGAAGCCCGGGACAGCACTACGAGCAGTACTTC,CTSGSPGQHYEQYF,TRBV1,TRBJ2-7,NA,NA
TGTGCCAGCAGCGTAGTCCTGGGGACAGGGACCCACGAGCAGTACTTC,CASSVVLGTGTHEQYF,TRBV9,TRBJ2-7,NA,TRBD1
TGTGCCAGCAGTTTTAGACAGGGGTCTTCCTACGAGCAGTACTTC,CASSFRQGSSYEQYF,TRBV27,TRBJ2-7,NA,TRBD1
TGTGCCAGCAGCCCGGACTCGGGGGGCCTACCCTACGAGCAGTACTTC,CASSPDSGGLPYEQYF,TRBV5-6,TRBJ2-7,NA,NA
TGCGCCAGCAGCCCCGGACAGGGAGAGACCCAGTACTTC,CASSPGQGETQYF,TRBV5-1,TRBJ2-5,NA,TRBD1
TGTGCCAGCAGCCAAGGCACCAACTATGGCTACACCTTC,CASSQGTNYGYTF,TRBV16,TRBJ1-2,NA,NA
TGTGCCAGCAGCCGGGAACGAGATCAGCCCCAGCATTTT,CASSRERDQPQHF,TRBV2,TRBJ1-5,NA,NA
TGTGCCAGCAGCTCGCAGGGGTCGGTCTCCCCCGAGCAGTACTTC,CASSSQGSVSPEQYF,TRBV7-9,TRBJ2-7,NA,NA